This T cell receptor beta chain was obtained from a study of OX40 agonist ivuxolimab in advanced cancers. Study context: Three patients had partial responses: one hepatocellular carcinoma, two cutaneous melanoma. General study results and limits: Averaging showed that CD8+ T cells had more expanded clones than CD4+ did.

The CDR3 is made up of 14 amino acids. V lost 0 bases, J lost 6 bases, and 3 bases stayed unmatched. Germline V gene lookup returns CDR1 SGHNT and CDR2 YYREEE (reference sequence). The method was immunoSEQ multiplex PCR; TCRdb's version includes in-frame clones alone and lacks a portion of them. Of roughly 90,000 clones in the sample, under 95% were seen once. Note on this clone: Its target is unknown.

This receptor was taken from an adult with an advanced solid tumor such as melanoma, head and neck, liver or kidney cancer. The sequences come from CD4+ or CD8+ T cells sorted from blood, collected in a trial of the OX40 agonist ivuxolimab. The chain joins TRBV5-4 to TRBJ1-2, with TRBD1 matching over 9 bases. In DNA form, the CDR3 reads TGTGCCAGCAGCTTGGACAGGGGGCTCGATGGCTACACCTTC. Translation gives CASSLDRGLDGYTF. Combining the CDR3 with reference TRBV5-4 and TRBJ1-2 gives the whole variable domain ETGVTQSPTHLIKTRGQQVTLRCSSQSGHNTVSWYQQALGQGPQFIFQYYREEENGRGNFPPRFSGLQFPNYSSELNVNALELDDSALYLCASSLDRGLDGYTFGSGTRLTVV.